This TCR beta chain stems from a study of T-cell memory formation after mild COVID-19. Across the whole study: TCR clusters mostly belonged to single donors. The study, taken as a whole, reports: Clones that shrank (day 15 to 85) were balanced CD4/CD8, whereas later expanders leaned CD4+. Cross-reactive memory apparently joined, as some responding clones appeared in pre-infection memory.

Concerning this clonotype: Its antigen is not identified.

CDR1 and CDR2 (germline): ENHRY, SYGVKD. V was trimmed by 2 bases and J by 2 bases, leaving 4 bases between them. The length of the CDR3 is 13 residues. 5'RACE primed from the constant segment yielded TCR alpha and TCR beta cDNA libraries bearing sample barcodes and UMIs. From the 5' RACE reads, TCRdb called clonotypes with MiXCR, one entry per CDR3 protein. This table holds 100,000 to 120,000 distinct CDR3 sequences, about a fifth found once. The chain is built from TRBV10-3 and TRBJ2-1; no clear D gene. The specimen was PBMCs or a T cell subset sorted from them (not recorded which). The receptor comes from a man aged 18 to 30 who had mild COVID-19 (a few samples of this study predate the infection). Cell type and time point are not known. DNA for the CDR3: TGTGCCATCAGTGAGGGAGCCTACAATGAGCAGTTCTTC. Protein sequence: CAISEGAYNEQFF.